These T cell receptor beta chains were read from a single sample in a study of T cells in Graves' hyperthyroidism and ophthalmopathy. TCRdb analysed the multiplex PCR reads with MiXCR anew, one entry per CDR3 protein. The table lists 600,000 or so distinct CDR3 sequences, 46% of them singletons. The specimen was peripheral blood or thyroid tissue (not recorded which). These receptors were taken from a woman under 30 with Graves' hyperthyroidism. The conserved cysteine and the conserved F or W are not part of the CDR3 here. For some rows the clone size is stated as once, few or many, or as a class when expanded; others skip it.

>TRBJ1-5|TRBV15|.
ATSSLSTGRDQPQH
>TRBJ1-2|TRBV12-3/TRBV12-4|few
ASRTSGQAYGYT
>TRBJ2-2|TRBV15|.
ATRWNTGELF
>TRBJ1-1|TRBV7-3|few
ASATGGANTEAF
>TRBJ1-4|TRBV7-9|few
ASNKPWDSEHEKLF
>.|TRBV6-1|.
ASKPVGQIYEQY
>TRBJ1-4|TRBV2|.
ASSFRQNNEELF
>TRBJ1-3|TRBV29-1|few
SVEERGRLGSGNTIY
>TRBJ1-1|TRBV12-3/TRBV12-4|.
ASGPGQGNTEAF
>TRBJ2-6|TRBV24-1|many
ATSDYGVRGANVLT
>TRBJ2-6|TRBV29-1|.
SVDGTAISGANVLT
>TRBJ2-7|TRBV7-8|.
ASSPEGSDYEQY
>TRBJ1-2|TRBV29-1|once
SQEGTGDNYGYT
>TRBJ1-5|TRBV9|.
ASSVSGASNQPQH
>TRBJ1-1|TRBV29-1|few
SANLDTNTEAF
>TRBJ2-5|TRBV2|once
ASSEDRRDRGRETQY
>TRBJ1-2|TRBV11-1|.
ASSPDRDPYGYT